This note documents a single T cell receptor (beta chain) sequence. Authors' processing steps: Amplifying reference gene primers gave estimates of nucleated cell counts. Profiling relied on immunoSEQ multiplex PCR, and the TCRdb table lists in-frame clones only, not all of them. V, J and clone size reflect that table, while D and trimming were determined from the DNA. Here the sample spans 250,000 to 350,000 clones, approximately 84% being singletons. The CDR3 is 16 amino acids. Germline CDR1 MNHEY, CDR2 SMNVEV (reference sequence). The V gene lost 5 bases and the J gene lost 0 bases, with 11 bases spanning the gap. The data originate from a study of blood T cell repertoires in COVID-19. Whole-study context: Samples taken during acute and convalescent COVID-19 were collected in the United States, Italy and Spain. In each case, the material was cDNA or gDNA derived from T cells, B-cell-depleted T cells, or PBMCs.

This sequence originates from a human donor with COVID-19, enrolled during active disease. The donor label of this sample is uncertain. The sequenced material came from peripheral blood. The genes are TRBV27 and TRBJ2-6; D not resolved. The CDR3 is CASSRLSSSGANVLTF. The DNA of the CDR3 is TGTGCCAGCAGTAGACTTAGTAGCTCTGGGGCCAACGTCCTGACTTTC.